Below, 32 T cell receptor beta chains from the same sample are listed, as sequenced in a study of cytomegalovirus exposure and HLA in healthy donors. The PCR used 60 Vbeta and 13 Jbeta primers. Clones were sequenced by immunoSEQ multiplex PCR, and TCRdb holds only the in-frame ones, with some missing. Of 150,000 or so clones listed, about 80% are singletons. What was sequenced was PBMCs. The receptors derive from a woman aged 45-65 years in good health and CMV-seropositive.

The gene calls are TRBV11-2 and TRBJ2-1; D remains unclear. CDR1 SGHAT and CDR2 FQNNGV come from the germline V gene. This CDR3 spans 17 amino acids. V lost 4 bases and J lost 0, with 16 bases in between. The CDR3 here is CASSYEASPSSYNEQFF. The CDR3 DNA is TGTGCCAGCAGCTATGAGGCGTCTCCGAGCTCCTACAATGAGCAGTTCTTC. The complete variable domain, with remaining parts taken from reference TRBV11-2 and TRBJ2-1, reads EAGVAQSPRYKIIEKRQSVAFWCNPISGHATLYWYQQILGQGPKLLIQFQNNGVVDDSQLPKDRFSAERLKGVDSTLKIQPAKLEDSAVYLCASSYEASPSSYNEQFFGPGTRLTVL.

The CDR3 nucleotides read TGTGCCAGCAAACTTACAGGGAGCTCCTACGAGCAGTACTTC. Translating it yields CASKLTGSSYEQYF. The V and J genes are TRBV6-1 and TRBJ2-7; D may be TRBD1 (6 bases). V was pared by 7 bases and J by 0 bases, with 13 bases between. CDR1 is MNHNS and CDR2 is SASEGT in the germline V gene. This CDR3 comprises 14 residues.

J is TRBJ2-3 and V is TRBV5-1, with D possibly matching TRBD1 (5 bases). Germline V lookup: CDR1 SGHRS, CDR2 YFSETQ. The CDR3 has 17 residues. V was cut by 0 bases and J by 4 bases, with 18 bases left in between. The DNA for the CDR3 is TGCGCCAGCAGCTTGGAGGTTTGGGGCGTCGACTCAGATACGCAGTATTTT. It codes for CASSLEVWGVDSDTQYF. Looking up the rest from reference TRBV5-1 and TRBJ2-3 gives the full variable domain: KAGVTQTPRYLIKTRGQQVTLSCSPISGHRSVSWYQQTPGQGLQFLFEYFSETQRNKGNFPGRFSGRQFSNSRSEMNVSTLELGDSALYLCASSLEVWGVDSDTQYFGPGTRLTVL.

In its sample, this clone was seen once. This chain joins TRBV27 and TRBJ2-1; 9 bases match TRBD2. Germline trimming cut 8 bases from V and 0 bases from J; bases unmatched to any gene: 5. The germline V gene has CDR1 MNHEY and CDR2 SMNVEV (reference sequence). This CDR3 comprises 15 residues. The CDR3 DNA reads as TGTGCCAGCTCTCTAGCGGGGAGCTCCTACAATGAGCAGTTCTTC. It codes for CASSLAGSSYNEQFF.

This clone was recorded only once. This chain links TRBV4-2 with TRBJ2-1; 7 bases line up with TRBD1. CDR1 LGHNA and CDR2 YNFKEQ come from the germline V gene. Germline trimming cut 6 bases from V and 3 bases from J; bases unmatched to any gene: 8. This CDR3 is built from 15 residues. The CDR3 nucleotides read TGTGCCAGCAGTCGTAACCGGGACAGCTACAATGAGCAGTTCTTC. This gives the protein CASSRNRDSYNEQFF.

The chain has TRBV11-2 and TRBJ2-1; 12 bases match TRBD2. In germline, CDR1 is SGHAT, CDR2 FQNNGV. Unmatched junction bases numbered 2, after V lost 5 bases and J lost 9 bases. The CDR3 covers 13 residues. CDR3 protein: CASSLGLAGEQFF. Here the CDR3 DNA reads TGTGCCAGCAGCCTGGGACTAGCGGGTGAGCAGTTCTTC. Looking up the rest from reference TRBV11-2 and TRBJ2-1 gives the full variable domain: EAGVAQSPRYKIIEKRQSVAFWCNPISGHATLYWYQQILGQGPKLLIQFQNNGVVDDSQLPKDRFSAERLKGVDSTLKIQPAKLEDSAVYLCASSLGLAGEQFFGPGTRLTVL.

CDR3: CASSSTGRPSGNTIYF. The CDR3 coding sequence is TGTGCCAGCAGCTCAACAGGACGGCCCTCTGGAAACACCATATATTTT. This chain joins TRBV7-2 and TRBJ1-3, with D possibly matching TRBD1 (5 bases). V was shortened by 4 bases and J by 0 bases, with 13 bases between the two germline ends. The CDR3 loop spans 16 amino acids. Germline assignment: CDR1 SGHTA and CDR2 FQGNSA.

The rearrangement uses TRBV13 and TRBJ2-5, with a tentative D call TRBD1 (5 bases). From germline, CDR1 is PRHDT and CDR2 FYEKMQ (reference sequence). The ends were cut back, 0 bases at V and 5 bases at J, with 10 bases in the middle. This CDR3 is 14 amino acids long. In DNA, the CDR3 is TGTGCCAGCAGCTTAGGACGCAGGGTGGAGACCCAGTACTTC. This codes for CASSLGRRVETQYF.

This chain joins TRBV9 and TRBJ1-3, with D uncertain. Germline V CDR1 and CDR2: SGDLS, YYNGEE. Trimming cost V 4 bases and J 4 bases, with 12 bases left between them. This CDR3 region has 14 residues. In nucleotides, the CDR3 is TGTGCCAGCAGCCTGCCCGCCCGGGGAAACACCATATATTTT. Residues: CASSLPARGNTIYF.

This sequence joins TRBV28 and TRBJ2-1; tentatively, D is TRBD2 (7 bases). V was clipped by 4 bases and J by 5 bases, with 15 bases between them. Germline CDR1 reads MDHEN; CDR2 reads SYDVKM. This CDR3 is built from 15 residues. CDR3 in amino acids: CASSSPRGANNEQFF. The CDR3 region has the DNA TGTGCCAGCAGTTCCCCCCGGGGGGCCAACAATGAGCAGTTCTTC.

The V gene is TRBV5-1, the J gene TRBJ2-1; 8 bases map to TRBD2. This CDR3 spans 15 amino acids. The germline V gene encodes CDR1 SGHRS and CDR2 YFSETQ. Losses at the gene ends were 4 bases for V and 7 bases for J; bases not matched to a gene: 10. CDR3 in DNA: TGCGCCAGCAGCCCGGGGACTAGTTCGGGGAATGAGCAGTTCTTC. This encodes CASSPGTSSGNEQFF.

The gene calls are TRBV5-1 and TRBJ2-5; no reliable D call. Germline lookup yields CDR1 SGHRS and CDR2 YFSETQ. V lost 0 bases, J lost 14 bases, and 14 bases lay in between. This CDR3 region has 12 residues. DNA for the CDR3: TGCGCCAGCAGCTTGGGGTTAAGAGAATCTTACTTC. It encodes CASSLGLRESYF.

The chain employs TRBV5-6 and TRBJ2-1; TRBD1 matches at 9 bases. The CDR3 sequence is 15 residues long. CDR1 SGHDT and CDR2 YYEEEE come from the germline V gene. With 0 bases clipped from V and 8 bases from J, the junction kept 6 bases outside the gene matches. The CDR3 region is CASSLANRGQDEQFF. In DNA form, the CDR3 reads TGTGCCAGCAGCTTGGCTAACAGGGGGCAGGATGAGCAGTTCTTC.

The V call is TRBV19, the J call TRBJ1-2, with TRBD1 identical over 7 bases. In germline, CDR1 is LNHDA, CDR2 SQIVND (reference sequence). After removal of 3 bases from V and 6 bases from J, the junction contained 7 bases not matched to a gene. The CDR3 covers 14 residues. CDR3 nucleotides: TGTGCCAGTAGTATCATTGGGACAGACAATGGCTACACCTTC. It is translated as CASSIIGTDNGYTF.

The chain recombines TRBV9 with TRBJ2-7, with 9 bases aligning to TRBD2. Germline V lookup: CDR1 SGDLS, CDR2 YYNGEE. V was clipped by 3 bases and J by 0 bases; unmatched bases: 13. The CDR3 spans 18 residues. CDR3 sequence reads: CASSGTAGGHTFSYEQYF. The CDR3 DNA reads TGTGCCAGCAGCGGAACAGCGGGAGGCCACACCTTCTCCTACGAGCAGTACTTC.

A word on this clone: Different DNA sequences within this sample yield the same CDR3. The rearrangement joins TRBV9 to TRBJ2-5; TRBD2 might be the D (5 bases). The CDR3 has 13 residues. The V end lost 0 bases, the J end lost 5 bases, and 8 bases lay between the germline ends. Germline CDR1 SGDLS, CDR2 YYNGEE. In nucleotides, the CDR3 is TGTGCCAGCAGCGTAGGCGGGCGGGAGACCCAGTACTTC. This encodes CASSVGGRETQYF.

This chain uses TRBV27 with TRBJ2-2; a weak D match, TRBD2 (7 bases). Germline assignment: CDR1 MNHEY and CDR2 SMNVEV (reference sequence). Trimming pared 7 bases from V and 4 bases from J, leaving 16 bases between. The CDR3 is made up of 15 amino acids. As DNA, the CDR3 is TGTGCCAGCACCCATGGGGGAGGGGGCACCGGGGAGCTGTTTTTT. Translation: CASTHGGGGTGELFF.

The chain recombines TRBV27 with TRBJ2-3; no firm D call. Germline CDR1 is MNHEY and CDR2 is SMNVEV (reference sequence). Trimming left V 6 bases short and J 3 bases short, with 10 bases between. The CDR3 is 13 amino acids. This chain's CDR3 is CASSLKRTDTQYF. The CDR3 nucleotides are TGTGCCAGCAGCCTAAAGCGAACAGATACGCAGTATTTT.

The rearrangement uses TRBV7-2 and TRBJ1-5; D is ambiguous. Trimming shortened V by 3 bases and J by 2 bases, and 5 bases separated the two germline ends. Germline V CDR1 and CDR2: SGHTA, FQGNSA. The CDR3 is made up of 13 amino acids. CDR3 sequence: CASSFGGNQPQHF. Here the CDR3 DNA reads TGTGCCAGCAGCTTCGGGGGCAATCAGCCCCAGCATTTT.

This chain joins TRBV30 and TRBJ2-3; 10 nucleotides match TRBD1. Per germline, CDR1 GTSNPN and CDR2 SVGIG (reference sequence). V shed 3 bases and J 4 bases; nucleotides not matched to a gene: 4. The CDR3 consists of 14 residues. CDR3 sequence reads: CAWSLDRGADTQYF. The CDR3 DNA follows: TGTGCCTGGAGCCTGGACAGGGGGGCAGATACGCAGTATTTT.

This rearrangement joins TRBV11-2 to TRBJ2-3; 8 positions match TRBD2. With 2 bases clipped from V and 2 bases from J, the junction kept 3 bases outside the gene matches. CDR1 SGHAT and CDR2 FQNNGV come from the germline V gene. This CDR3 contains 15 residues. CDR3 region: CASSLSLADTDTQYF. In nucleotides, the CDR3 is TGTGCCAGCAGCTTATCACTAGCGGACACAGATACGCAGTATTTT.

This clone turned up a few times. V gene TRBV7-2 combines with J gene TRBJ2-6; D uncertain. Germline values: CDR1 SGHTA, CDR2 FQGNSA. V lost 2 bases and J lost 2, with 7 bases in between. The CDR3 consists of 15 residues. In DNA form, the CDR3 reads TGTGCCAGCAGCTTACAGGCGACTGGGGCCAACGTCCTGACTTTC. Residues: CASSLQATGANVLTF.

This chain joins TRBV6-4 and TRBJ1-2; 9 positions match TRBD1. Per the germline V gene, CDR1 is MRHNA and CDR2 is SNTAGT. There are 16 residues in the CDR3. V gave up 5 bases and J gave up 0 bases; unmatched junction bases: 7. The CDR3 loop is CASSKQGARANYGYTF. The DNA of the CDR3 is TGTGCCAGCAGTAAACAGGGGGCCCGGGCTAACTATGGCTACACCTTC.

This chain links TRBV28 with TRBJ1-3, with D maybe TRBD1 (5 bases). The CDR3 runs 16 residues. The germline CDR1 and CDR2 sequences are MDHEN and SYDVKM. V dropped 2 bases and J dropped 3 bases, with 14 bases sitting between them. CDR3 nucleotides: TGTGCCAGCAGTTTACCACCCGGGGGGGTTGGAAACACCATATATTTT. This encodes CASSLPPGGVGNTIYF.

This rearrangement joins TRBV18 to TRBJ1-1; D is uncertain. Trimming left V 6 bases short and J 0 bases short, with 11 bases between. This CDR3 comprises 14 residues. The germline V gene has CDR1 KGHSH and CDR2 LQKENI. This CDR3 reads CASSPTGLNTEAFF. CDR3 nucleotides: TGTGCCAGCTCCCCGACGGGTCTGAACACTGAAGCTTTCTTT. Full variable domain (outside the CDR3, taken from reference TRBV18 and TRBJ1-1): NAGVMQNPRHLVRRRGQEARLRCSPMKGHSHVYWYRQLPEEGLKFMVYLQKENIIDESGMPKERFSAEFPKEGPSILRIQQVVRGDSAAYFCASSPTGLNTEAFFGQGTRLTVV.

The chain joins TRBV7-2 to TRBJ2-7, with 15 bases fitting TRBD2. Germline V lookup: CDR1 SGHTA, CDR2 FQGNSA. V dropped 1 base and J dropped 6; count of bases not matched to a gene: 7. This CDR3 is built from 17 residues. The CDR3 here is CASSLGTSGRALSEQYF. CDR3 coding DNA: TGTGCCAGCAGCTTAGGGACTAGCGGGAGGGCCCTCAGCGAGCAGTACTTC. The whole variable domain, filled in from reference TRBV7-2 and TRBJ2-7, reads GAGVSQSPSNKVTEKGKDVELRCDPISGHTALYWYRQSLGQGLEFLIYFQGNSAPDKSGLPSDRFSAERTGGSVSTLTIQRTQQEDSAVYLCASSLGTSGRALSEQYFGPGTRLTVT.

This sequence joins TRBV28 and TRBJ2-3, with 10 bases matching TRBD2. The V gene end was trimmed by 6 bases and the J gene end by 1 base; junction bases not matched to a gene: 4. CDR1 and CDR2 (germline): MDHEN, SYDVKM. The CDR3 is 15 amino acids. CDR3 nucleotides: TGTGCCAGCAGGATAGCGGGAGGAGGCACAGATACGCAGTATTTT. It specifies CASRIAGGGTDTQYF.

The chain is built from TRBV11-2 and TRBJ2-3; 10 bases match TRBD2. The CDR3 has 17 residues. Germline loops: CDR1 SGHAT, CDR2 FQNNGV. The J segment lost 6 bases and the V segment lost 3 bases, leaving 12 bases of the junction unmatched. CDR3 protein: CASSFPRLAGARDTQYF. The CDR3 DNA is TGTGCCAGCAGCTTCCCACGGCTAGCGGGGGCACGGGATACGCAGTATTTT.

The chain links TRBV7-2 to TRBJ2-5; 9 nucleotides line up with TRBD2. Near its end, the DNA agrees better with TRBJ2-7, so the J call may be wrong. Germline V gene data show CDR1 as SGHTA and CDR2 as FQGNSA. This CDR3 has 16 amino acids. This CDR3 is CASSLSSGASIYEQYF. The CDR3 nucleotides read TGTGCCAGCAGCTTATCTAGCGGGGCGTCGATCTACGAGCAGTACTTC.

The chain links TRBV7-2 to TRBJ2-5, with D possibly TRBD2 on 5 matching bases. V was clipped by 6 bases and J by 5 bases, with 19 bases between them. Germline assignment: CDR1 SGHTA and CDR2 FQGNSA. The CDR3 is 15 residues long. CDR3 coding DNA: TGTGCCAGCAGGAGGAGGTCGGGTTCCTTGGAGACCCAGTACTTC. It is translated as CASRRRSGSLETQYF.

The rearrangement links TRBV9 to TRBJ2-1; perhaps TRBD2 as D (5 bases). Germline CDR1 and CDR2: SGDLS and YYNGEE. V was clipped by 3 bases and J by 0 bases, with 16 bases between them. This CDR3 comprises 17 residues. The CDR3 DNA reads TGTGCCAGCAGCGCAGACTCGGGATCAAGCTCCTACAATGAGCAGTTCTTC. Its protein product is CASSADSGSSSYNEQFF.

The rearrangement joins TRBV7-2 to TRBJ2-7; D is unclear. The length of the CDR3 is 11 residues. CDR1 and CDR2 (germline): SGHTA, FQGNSA. Trimming left V 5 bases short and J 4 bases short, with 6 bases between. The CDR3 is CASSHAYEQYF. The CDR3 nucleotides are TGTGCCAGCAGCCACGCGTACGAGCAGTACTTC. The variable domain in full, completed from reference TRBV7-2 and TRBJ2-7, reads GAGVSQSPSNKVTEKGKDVELRCDPISGHTALYWYRQSLGQGLEFLIYFQGNSAPDKSGLPSDRFSAERTGGSVSTLTIQRTQQEDSAVYLCASSHAYEQYFGPGTRLTVT.